The 7 T cell receptor beta chains below come from one sample, sequenced in a study of PD-1 blockade in classical Hodgkin lymphoma. Assay: immunoSEQ multiplex PCR; the TCRdb copy retains only in-frame clones and omits some. The sample consists of approximately 9,000 clones, approximately 92% of them appearing once. Time point in this sample: newly diagnosed, previously untreated cHL patient sample. CD8+ T cell isolation from thawed PBMCs was performed by magnetic negative selection. The sample was CD8+ T cells from blood. The receptors here all came from a human donor with classical Hodgkin lymphoma.

This clone was picked up a small number of times. The chain links TRBV7-9 to TRBJ2-1, with 9 bases lining up with TRBD2. Germline V gives CDR1 SEHNR, CDR2 FQNEAQ (reference sequence). This CDR3 is 14 amino acids long. Unmatched junction bases numbered 10, after V lost 7 bases and J lost 9 bases. This chain's CDR3 is CASIVGREGTEQFF. The CDR3 nucleotides read TGTGCCAGCATAGTGGGGCGGGAGGGAACTGAGCAGTTCTTC.

The V call is TRBV2, the J call TRBJ2-7, with 9 bases lining up with TRBD1. Germline CDR1 is SNHLY and CDR2 is FYNNEI. V gave up 3 bases and J gave up 1 base; unmatched junction bases: 1. CDR3 size: 14 residues. The CDR3 here is CASSETGGSYEQYF. The CDR3, as DNA: TGTGCCAGCAGTGAGACAGGGGGTTCCTACGAGCAGTACTTC.

This sequence joins TRBV4-1 and TRBJ1-6; D remains unclear. Germline lookup yields CDR1 MGHRA and CDR2 YSYEKL. The CDR3 consists of 14 residues. The V end lost 0 bases, the J end lost 10 bases, and 10 bases lay between the germline ends. The CDR3 spells CASSQDIRESPLHF. CDR3 nucleotide sequence: TGCGCCAGCAGCCAAGATATTCGCGAATCACCCCTCCACTTT.

The chain couples TRBV2 to TRBJ1-2; D not certain. The CDR3 runs to 15 residues. V was cut by 8 bases and J by 5 bases, with 21 bases left in between. The germline gives CDR1 SNHLY, CDR2 FYNNEI. The CDR3 loop is CASPPEDSGWYGYTF. The CDR3 region has the DNA TGTGCCAGCCCCCCTGAGGATTCCGGGTGGTATGGCTACACCTTC.

CDR3 sequence: CASSPRGMTGGESPLHF. The CDR3 bases are TGTGCCAGCTCACCTAGGGGAATGACAGGGGGCGAGTCACCCCTCCACTTT. This chain uses TRBV18 with TRBJ1-6; 10 bases fit TRBD1. Per germline, CDR1 KGHSH and CDR2 LQKENI. CDR3 length equals 17 residues. Trimming at V came to 3 bases and at J to 10 bases, leaving 12 bases not matched to a gene.

The rearrangement uses TRBV9 and TRBJ2-1; D uncertain. Germline V gives CDR1 SGDLS, CDR2 YYNGEE. The V end lost 0 bases, the J end lost 4 bases, and 2 bases lay between the germline ends. The CDR3 is 12 residues long. The CDR3 region is CASSVGYNEQFF. Here the CDR3 DNA reads TGTGCCAGCAGCGTAGGGTACAATGAGCAGTTCTTC.

The chain uses TRBV5-6 and TRBJ1-2; no firm D call. CDR1 and CDR2 (germline): SGHDT, YYEEEE. The CDR3 contains 13 residues. V lost 1 base, J lost 3 bases, and 7 bases lay in between. The CDR3: CASSLWMDYGYTF. CDR3 DNA: TGTGCCAGCAGCTTGTGGATGGACTATGGCTACACCTTC.